Below, 22 T cell receptor beta chains from the same sample are listed, as sequenced in a study of T cell repertoires in cytomegalovirus infection. For these receptors, no antigen is known. TCRdb itself ran the reads through MiXCR, one entry per CDR3 protein. Of about 220,000 distinct CDR3 sequences in the sample, approximately 40% are singletons; the top ten hold 55% to 70%. The source was CD8+ T cells from cultured PBMCs, collected from culture after CMV antigen stimulation. The receptors shown here come from a human donor in good health (CMV status not recorded). Some clones in this sample may be carry-over from other donors' samples.

CDR3 in amino acids: CATTENRDSETQYF. CDR3 sequence (DNA): TGTGCCACCACCGAGAACCGGGACAGCGAGACCCAGTACTTC. The chain has TRBV15 and TRBJ2-5; 7 nucleotides agree with TRBD1. Trimming at V came to 7 bases and at J to 5 bases, leaving 10 bases not matched to a gene. This CDR3 has 14 residues. Germline assignment: CDR1 LNHNV and CDR2 YYDKDF (reference sequence).

This chain links TRBV7-6 with TRBJ1-1, with D possibly being TRBD1 (6 bases). Germline CDR1 SGHVS, CDR2 FNYEAQ. The CDR3 spans 15 residues. V was cut by 4 bases and J by 2 bases, with 14 bases left in between. CDR3 sequence (DNA): TGTGCCAGCAGCTCCCCATCGGACAGCAACACTGAAGCTTTCTTT. This translates into CASSSPSDSNTEAFF.

This clonotype has a handful of counts. This rearrangement joins TRBV29-1 to TRBJ1-3; D is ambiguous. With 7 bases removed from V and 0 bases from J, the gap between germline ends came to 7 bases. The CDR3 contains 12 residues. CDR1 is SQVTM and CDR2 is ANQGSEA in the germline V gene. The CDR3 protein is CSASSSGNTIYF. CDR3 coding DNA: TGCAGCGCCTCATCCTCTGGAAACACCATATATTTT.

The chain joins TRBV20-1 to TRBJ1-6, with 7 bases identical to TRBD1. Germline V gene sequence: CDR1 DFQATT, CDR2 SNEGSKA (reference sequence). Trimming cost V 1 base and J 10 bases; bases outside gene matches: 16. The CDR3 runs to 17 residues. CDR3 sequence (DNA): TGCAGTGCTAGAGGGGGTACGGGACAGCCCTTAAGGTCACCCCTCCACTTT. Translation: CSARGGTGQPLRSPLHF.

This clonotype appeared a few times. V and J are TRBV29-1 and TRBJ2-7; 9 bases are shared with TRBD1. This CDR3 region has 15 residues. With 0 bases clipped from V and 2 bases from J, the junction kept 5 bases outside the gene matches. Germline V gene data show CDR1 as SQVTM and CDR2 as ANQGSEA. The CDR3 here is CSVEDDRGGPYEQYF. The CDR3 DNA is TGCAGCGTTGAAGACGACAGGGGGGGACCCTACGAGCAGTACTTC.

This clonotype has just a few counts. The rearrangement uses TRBV4-1 and TRBJ2-3, with TRBD1 matching over 8 bases. Germline CDR1 is MGHRA and CDR2 is YSYEKL. CDR3 length equals 15 residues. Trimming removed 4 bases from V and 0 bases from J; junction bases left unmatched: 3. CDR3 nucleotide sequence: TGCGCCAGCAGCCGGGGGACAGGTAGCACAGATACGCAGTATTTT. This sequence encodes CASSRGTGSTDTQYF.

The CDR3 is CASSSLRQVSSGNTIYF. CDR3 DNA: TGTGCCAGCAGTTCTCTTCGACAAGTAAGCTCTGGAAACACCATATATTTT. The rearrangement links TRBV12-3 or TRBV12-4 to TRBJ1-3, with unresolved D. V dropped 4 bases and J dropped 0 bases, with 16 bases sitting between them. There are 17 residues in the CDR3.

Points on this clonotype: The junction does not match germline at one end; this may be a read error. J is TRBJ2-1 and V is TRBV7-6; 12 nucleotides line up with TRBD2. The germline gives CDR1 SGHVS, CDR2 FNYEAQ. The CDR3 has 18 residues. For the CDR3, the DNA is TGTGCCAACAGCTTAGGACTAGCGGGATCACAAGTCTACAATGAGCAGTTCTTC. Its protein is CANSLGLAGSQVYNEQFF.

The chain combines TRBV10-3 with TRBJ2-1, with D possibly TRBD1 on 5 matching bases. CDR3 size: 15 residues. The V gene lost 1 base and the J gene lost 0 bases, with 7 bases spanning the gap. In germline, CDR1 is ENHRY, CDR2 SYGVKD. The CDR3 nucleotides read TGTGCCATCAGTGAGTTGACAGCCTCCTACAATGAGCAGTTCTTC. This translates into CAISELTASYNEQFF.

A few counts support this clonotype. V is TRBV3-1 and J is TRBJ2-1; 8 bases map to TRBD2. The CDR3 covers 18 residues. In germline, CDR1 is LGHDT, CDR2 YNNKEL (reference sequence). J was trimmed by 8 bases and V by 5 bases; bases with no gene match: 20. The CDR3 here is CASSAGPGHGRARDEQFF. CDR3 in DNA: TGTGCCAGCAGCGCAGGGCCGGGACACGGGAGGGCCAGGGATGAGCAGTTCTTC.

V gene TRBV29-1 combines with J gene TRBJ2-3; D unclear. Trimming removed 0 bases at V and 0 bases at J, with 7 bases between. Germline CDR1 SQVTM, CDR2 ANQGSEA. The CDR3 has 14 residues. This chain's CDR3 is CSVEENSSTDTQYF. The CDR3 coding sequence is TGCAGCGTTGAAGAGAACAGCAGCACAGATACGCAGTATTTT.

This clonotype turned up a few times. The chain carries TRBV27 and TRBJ1-4; D gene unclear. V was pared by 3 bases and J by 5 bases, with 13 bases between. Germline V gene lookup returns CDR1 MNHEY and CDR2 SMNVEV (reference sequence). The CDR3 extends over 15 amino acids. Written as DNA, the CDR3 is TGTGCCAGCAGTTTTTTTTTCACGGGGAATGAAAAACTGTTTTTT. Protein sequence: CASSFFFTGNEKLFF.

J is TRBJ2-1 and V is TRBV6-8, with 7 bases that match TRBD2. Germline CDR1 MNHGY, CDR2 SAAAGT. The CDR3 extends over 16 amino acids. The V segment lost 1 base and the J segment 0 bases; nucleotides outside the gene matches: 3. The CDR3 here is CASSYFGGSSYNEQFF. In nucleotides, the CDR3 is TGTGCCAGCAGTTACTTCGGGGGGAGCTCCTACAATGAGCAGTTCTTC.

This clonotype appeared many times. The V gene is TRBV7-8, the J gene TRBJ2-5; TRBD2 aligns across 9 bases. With 1 base clipped from V and 4 bases from J, the junction kept 7 bases outside the gene matches. The germline CDR1 and CDR2 sequences are SGHVS and FQNEAQ. The CDR3 has 16 residues. CDR3: CASSLVLRGGPETQYF. The CDR3 DNA sequence: TGTGCCAGCAGCTTAGTATTGCGGGGGGGCCCAGAGACCCAGTACTTC.

Only a few counts were recorded for this clonotype. The V and J genes are TRBV28 and TRBJ2-2; D call uncertain. Germline V gene data show CDR1 as MDHEN and CDR2 as SYDVKM. Trimming stripped 5 bases from V and 3 bases from J, with 7 bases between. This CDR3 region has 13 residues. The CDR3 DNA follows: TGTGCCAGCAGTCCCATTGACACCGGGGAGCTGTTTTTT. This sequence encodes CASSPIDTGELFF.

The J gene is TRBJ1-6, the V gene TRBV27; tentative D call: TRBD1 (5 bases). The ends were cut back, 2 bases at V and 7 bases at J, with 18 bases in the middle. There are 17 residues in the CDR3. Germline CDR1 and CDR2: MNHEY and SMNVEV (reference sequence). The CDR3 nucleotides are TGTGCCAGCAGTTTAAGGATCGACAGTCCTATAAATTCACCCCTCCACTTT. Translation gives CASSLRIDSPINSPLHF.

The J gene is TRBJ2-1, the V gene TRBV19; tentatively, D is TRBD2 (5 bases). The CDR3 is 13 residues long. Trimming removed 2 bases from V and 4 bases from J, with 6 bases in between. From germline, CDR1 is LNHDA and CDR2 SQIVND (reference sequence). DNA for the CDR3: TGTGCCAGTAGTATAAGCGGTTACAATGAGCAGTTCTTC. Protein: CASSISGYNEQFF.

This clonotype was counted only a few times. The chain combines TRBV12-3 or TRBV12-4 with TRBJ2-1; weak D call: TRBD1 (8 bases). V lost 6 bases to trimming and J lost 7 bases, with 22 bases between them. This CDR3 region has 16 residues. CDR3 sequence reads: CASRSREDRDKNEQFF. In nucleotides, the CDR3 is TGTGCCAGCAGGTCACGGGAGGACAGGGACAAGAATGAGCAGTTCTTC.

The chain uses TRBV27 and TRBJ2-3; D tentatively fits TRBD1 or TRBD2 (5 bases each). The CDR3 has 16 residues. Trimming took off 8 bases at V and 1 base at J, with 19 bases between the two ends. The germline gives CDR1 MNHEY, CDR2 SMNVEV (reference sequence). CDR3 sequence: CASFSLGAAGTDTQYF. The DNA for the CDR3 is TGTGCCAGCTTTTCCCTCGGGGCAGCCGGCACAGATACGCAGTATTTT.

This clonotype came up many times. The chain is built from TRBV19 and TRBJ1-1, with a weak D call TRBD1 (6 bases). V dropped 6 bases and J dropped 11 bases, with 13 bases sitting between them. CDR3 length equals 11 residues. CDR1 is LNHDA and CDR2 is SQIVND in the germline V gene (reference sequence). The CDR3 spells CASRRTGYAFF. CDR3 coding DNA: TGTGCCAGTAGACGCACAGGGTATGCTTTCTTT.

The sample holds one count of this clonotype. The chain joins TRBV20-1 to TRBJ2-7; D gene uncertain. Germline V gene data show CDR1 as DFQATT and CDR2 as SNEGSKA (reference sequence). V lost 4 bases and J lost 1, with 11 bases in between. The CDR3 has 13 amino acids. The DNA of the CDR3 is TGCAGTGCTACTGGGTCCTTTTCCTACGAGCAGTACTTC. Translated, it gives CSATGSFSYEQYF.

There are a few counts of this clonotype. The CDR3 sequence: CASSSYSSGANTGELFF. The CDR3, as DNA: TGTGCCAGCAGTTCTTACAGTAGCGGAGCGAACACCGGGGAGCTGTTTTTT. The gene calls are TRBV28 and TRBJ2-2, with D possibly TRBD2 on 6 matching bases. The germline V gene encodes CDR1 MDHEN and CDR2 SYDVKM. Trimming pared 4 bases from V and 0 bases from J, leaving 15 bases between. This CDR3 contains 17 residues.